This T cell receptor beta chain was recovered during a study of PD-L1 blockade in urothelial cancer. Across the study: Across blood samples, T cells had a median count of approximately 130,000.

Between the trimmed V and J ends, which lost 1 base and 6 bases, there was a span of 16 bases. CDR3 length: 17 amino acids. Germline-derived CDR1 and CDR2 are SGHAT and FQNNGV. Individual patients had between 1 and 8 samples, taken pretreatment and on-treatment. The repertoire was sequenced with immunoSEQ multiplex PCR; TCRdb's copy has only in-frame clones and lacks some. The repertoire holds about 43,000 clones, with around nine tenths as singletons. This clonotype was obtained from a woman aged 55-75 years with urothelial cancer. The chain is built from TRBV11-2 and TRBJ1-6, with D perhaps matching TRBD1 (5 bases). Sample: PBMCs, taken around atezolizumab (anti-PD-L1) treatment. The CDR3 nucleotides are TGTGCCAGCAGCTTAGGTCAGGGATGGGGTCTTAATTCACCCCTCCACTTT. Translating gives CASSLGQGWGLNSPLHF.